Sequencing of this T cell receptor (beta chain) was carried out in a study of T cells in Graves' hyperthyroidism and ophthalmopathy. The CDR3 loop spans 15 amino acids. Germline V gene lookup returns CDR1 MNHEY and CDR2 SVGEGT. Unmatched junction bases numbered 16, after V lost 6 bases and J lost 12 bases. The investigators amplified TCR beta CDR3 regions from RNA transcripts. An initial round of RT-PCR targeting the TCR CDR3 relied on the HTBI primer set. TCRdb re-called the multiplex PCR reads through MiXCR, storing one row per CDR3 protein. The sample consists of around 760,000 distinct CDR3 sequences, under 45% of them appearing once.

The specimen sequenced was blood. The chain uses TRBV6-2 or TRBV6-3 and TRBJ2-7; the match to TRBD1 covers 11 bases. The clonotype originates from a woman between 40 and 55 years old with Graves' hyperthyroidism. CDR3 amino acids: CASREPDRGLLRVYF. As DNA, the CDR3 is TGTGCCAGCAGGGAGCCGGACAGGGGGCTGCTACGGGTGTACTTC.